Included here is one T cell receptor beta chain sequence, with context. What it binds is unknown. The data originate from a study of T cell responses to AZD1222 COVID-19 vaccine. Assay: immunoSEQ multiplex PCR; the TCRdb copy retains only in-frame clones and omits some. The repertoire holds 95,000 to 150,000 clones, with roughly 89% as singletons. Germline CDR1 reads ENHRY; CDR2 reads SYGVKD. V gave up 6 bases and J gave up 3 bases; unmatched junction bases: 10. CDR3 size: 16 residues. Whole-study results and caveats: Repertoires were obtained solely post-peak T cell response.

The V and J genes are TRBV10-3 and TRBJ2-3; 9 bases line up with TRBD1. Material: peripheral blood, obtained on day 0 of AZD1222 vaccination. The receptor comes from an adult in good health. CDR3 in DNA: TGTGCCATCAGGGGGGGACAGGGAGGAGGGACAGATACGCAGTATTTT. Protein: CAIRGGQGGGTDTQYF.